The sequence of this TCR beta chain was determined in a study of tumor-infiltrating lymphocytes in primary liver carcinoma. Study overall: The patient population consisted of men and women between 30 and 69 years of age.

The study's findings and limits: When set against blood, tumors had a significantly higher top-250-clone fraction (p = 0.039).

Comment on this clonotype: Its antigen is as yet unknown. It may be a read error: a sequence one base away is much more abundant.

Trimming took 7 bases from V and 2 from J, leaving 10 bases between them. CDR1 is MRHNA, CDR2 SNTAGT, per germline. This CDR3 contains 13 residues. Co-extraction of both nucleic acids (RNA and DNA) used roughly 19-33 mg of unsorted bulk tissue. Production of TCR beta cDNA used around 500 ng total RNA together with a constant-region primer. Libraries for TCR beta were built through three nested multiplex PCR rounds, which together made up a slightly modified ARM-PCR procedure. For approximately 9 cycles apiece, the opening two PCR rounds ran with TRBV1-TRBV30 forward primers and a C-beta reverse primer. TCRdb reprocessed the multiplex PCR reads via MiXCR and lists one record per CDR3 protein. The profile shows some 180,000 distinct CDR3 sequences, just under 85% of them singletons.

This receptor was identified in a man aged 35-49 years with primary liver carcinoma and hepatitis B virus infection. The V call is TRBV6-4, the J call TRBJ2-3, with a possible D match to TRBD2 (6 bases). The sequencing input was tumor tissue from primary liver carcinoma. The CDR3 loop reads CASNGGDTDTQYF. CDR3 DNA: TGTGCCAGCAATGGCGGGGACACAGATACGCAGTATTTT.